Each of the 30 T cell receptor beta chains below was sequenced from the same sample in a study of OX40 agonist ivuxolimab in advanced cancers. Sequencing used immunoSEQ multiplex PCR; TCRdb keeps in-frame clones, though not all of them. The sample consists of about 95,000 clones, 91% of them appearing once. The sequencing here drew on CD4+ or CD8+ T cells sorted from blood, taken in a trial of the OX40 agonist ivuxolimab. Receptors originate from an adult with an advanced solid tumor such as melanoma, head and neck, liver or kidney cancer.

This clone has only one observation. This chain links TRBV18 with TRBJ1-2, with 7 bases matching TRBD1. Per germline, CDR1 KGHSH and CDR2 LQKENI. CDR3 size: 17 residues. J was trimmed by 6 bases and V by 0 bases; bases with no gene match: 13. CDR3 residues: CASSPPSGDSPGDGYTF. The CDR3, as DNA: TGTGCCAGCTCACCACCTAGTGGGGACAGTCCAGGAGATGGCTACACCTTC.

The rearrangement uses TRBV27 and TRBJ1-4; D ambiguous. Germline-derived CDR1 and CDR2 are MNHEY and SMNVEV (reference sequence). The CDR3 is 15 residues long. With 5 bases removed from V and 3 bases from J, the gap between germline ends came to 13 bases. CDR3 nucleotide sequence: TGTGCCAGCAGTATGAGACCTGCGGCTAATGAAAAACTGTTTTTT. This translates into CASSMRPAANEKLFF.

The rearrangement uses TRBV19 and TRBJ2-3, with 8 bases identical to TRBD2. CDR1 LNHDA and CDR2 SQIVND come from the germline V gene (reference sequence). The CDR3 spans 14 residues. Trimming cost V 5 bases and J 0 bases; bases outside gene matches: 1. CDR3 protein: CASSASGSTDTQYF. The CDR3 DNA sequence: TGTGCCAGTAGTGCTAGCGGGAGCACAGATACGCAGTATTTT.

This chain links TRBV5-1 with TRBJ1-2, with a tentative D call TRBD1 (6 bases). V was shortened by 4 bases and J by 8 bases, with 15 bases between the two germline ends. CDR3 length: 13 residues. The germline gives CDR1 SGHRS, CDR2 YFSETQ. The CDR3 loop is CASSINDRSGYTF. Here the CDR3 DNA reads TGCGCCAGCAGCATTAACGACAGGTCAGGCTACACCTTC.

This sequence joins TRBV7-2 and TRBJ2-3; D possibly corresponds to TRBD2 (5 bases). The CDR3 is 14 residues long. V lost 7 bases, J lost 4 bases, and 15 bases lay in between. Germline V gene sequence: CDR1 SGHTA, CDR2 FQGNSA. This chain's CDR3 is CASKVGEVADTQYF. CDR3 sequence (DNA): TGTGCCAGCAAAGTGGGAGAGGTGGCAGATACGCAGTATTTT.

As for this clone: In the same sample, other DNA sequences code for this CDR3. The CDR3 bases are TGCGCCAGCAGCTTGACCAGCTCCTACAATGAGCAGTTCTTC. Its translation: CASSLTSSYNEQFF. The chain employs TRBV5-1 and TRBJ2-1; no firm D call. This CDR3 is 14 amino acids long. CDR1 is SGHRS and CDR2 is YFSETQ in the germline V gene. Trimming removed 1 base at V and 0 bases at J, with 5 bases between. The full variable domain, completed using reference TRBV5-1 and TRBJ2-1, is KAGVTQTPRYLIKTRGQQVTLSCSPISGHRSVSWYQQTPGQGLQFLFEYFSETQRNKGNFPGRFSGRQFSNSRSEMNVSTLELGDSALYLCASSLTSSYNEQFFGPGTRLTVL.

V usage is TRBV5-6 and J usage is TRBJ1-4, with unresolved D. V lost 3 bases and J 7 bases, leaving 19 bases between the germline ends. There are 16 residues in the CDR3. The germline gives CDR1 SGHDT, CDR2 YYEEEE. CDR3 region: CASSSGPGGVSEKLFF. CDR3 nucleotide sequence: TGTGCCAGCAGCTCCGGACCCGGCGGTGTAAGTGAAAAACTGTTTTTT.

The V call is TRBV2, the J call TRBJ1-4; TRBD1 agrees at 8 bases. The V gene's germline CDR1 is SNHLY and CDR2 FYNNEI. Trimming removed 8 bases from V and 5 bases from J; junction bases left unmatched: 4. The CDR3 covers 13 residues. Written as DNA, the CDR3 is TGTGCCAGCGTGGGGACAGGAAATGAAAAACTGTTTTTT. The encoded protein is CASVGTGNEKLFF. Full variable domain (outside the CDR3, taken from reference TRBV2 and TRBJ1-4): EPEVTQTPSHQVTQMGQEVILRCVPISNHLYFYWYRQILGQKVEFLVSFYNNEISEKSEIFDDQFSVERPDGSNFTLKIRSTKLEDSAMYFCASVGTGNEKLFFGSGTQLSVL.

This chain links TRBV11-2 with TRBJ2-1; D remains unclear. The V gene lost 0 bases and the J gene lost 7 bases, with 10 bases spanning the gap. This CDR3 region has 14 residues. Germline-derived CDR1 and CDR2 are SGHAT and FQNNGV. CDR3 in amino acids: CASSLDFTSNEQFF. The CDR3 DNA sequence: TGTGCCAGCAGCTTAGATTTTACGTCGAATGAGCAGTTCTTC.

The rearrangement joins TRBV4-2 to TRBJ2-5, with 7 bases identical to TRBD2. Germline CDR1 and CDR2: LGHNA and YNFKEQ. Trimming took 0 bases from V and 5 from J; bases not matched to a gene: 12. The CDR3 covers 17 residues. CDR3 nucleotides: TGTGCCAGCAGCCAAGATCGTGGGGAGGGCCCTCGGGAGACCCAGTACTTC. Translated, it gives CASSQDRGEGPRETQYF.

The V call is TRBV4-1, the J call TRBJ2-1; D may match TRBD1 or TRBD2 (5 bases each). V was cut by 1 base and J by 5 bases, with 15 bases left in between. Germline V lookup: CDR1 MGHRA, CDR2 YSYEKL. The length of the CDR3 is 16 residues. The DNA for the CDR3 is TGCGCCAGCAGCCAAGGGGGGACGCGCACAAACAATGAGCAGTTCTTC. Protein: CASSQGGTRTNNEQFF.

A few counts support this clone. The chain carries TRBV4-1 and TRBJ2-6; perhaps TRBD2 as D (6 bases). This CDR3 has 15 amino acids. Germline V lookup: CDR1 MGHRA, CDR2 YSYEKL. The germline V and J ends were trimmed by 2 bases and 2 bases, with 7 bases remaining between them. The CDR3 sequence: CASSQPGAGANVLTF. The DNA for the CDR3 is TGCGCCAGCAGCCAACCGGGGGCTGGGGCCAACGTCCTGACTTTC.

This clone occurred a few times. This chain joins TRBV7-9 and TRBJ2-1, with 10 bases fitting TRBD2. The CDR3 contains 17 residues. Trimming removed 4 bases from V and 2 bases from J; junction bases left unmatched: 8. CDR1 is SEHNR and CDR2 is FQNEAQ in the germline V gene (reference sequence). The CDR3 loop reads CASSSSLAGVTYNEQFF. The CDR3 DNA reads TGTGCCAGCAGCTCCAGCCTAGCGGGAGTGACCTACAATGAGCAGTTCTTC.

This chain links TRBV28 with TRBJ1-2; no reliable D call. The CDR3 runs 11 residues. Deletions cut 4 bases from V and 7 bases from J, with 7 bases between. CDR1 is MDHEN, CDR2 SYDVKM, per germline. The DNA of the CDR3 is TGTGCCAGCAGTTCCCCCCGTGGCTACACCTTC. It codes for CASSSPRGYTF.

This sequence joins TRBV7-2 and TRBJ2-3; maybe TRBD1 (5 bases). There are 13 residues in the CDR3. The V end was cut by 8 bases, the J end by 1 base, with 10 bases between. Germline CDR1 reads SGHTA; CDR2 reads FQGNSA. The DNA of the CDR3 is TGTGCCAGCCAGGGAAGAGGCACAGATACGCAGTATTTT. Translated, it gives CASQGRGTDTQYF.

The chain uses TRBV19 and TRBJ1-1, with unresolved D. Trimming pared 5 bases from V and 2 bases from J, leaving 9 bases between. This CDR3 contains 13 residues. Germline V gene sequence: CDR1 LNHDA, CDR2 SQIVND (reference sequence). The CDR3 region is CASSASKNTEAFF. The CDR3 nucleotides read TGTGCCAGTAGTGCGTCAAAAAACACTGAAGCTTTCTTT.

The J gene is TRBJ2-7, the V gene TRBV23-1; tentatively, D is TRBD1 (6 bases). TRBV23-1 is given ORF status, its function remaining uncertain. The CDR3 consists of 15 residues. Trimming left V 5 bases short and J 0 bases short, with 14 bases between. The chain's CDR3 is CASSSGHLLSYEQYF. CDR3 in DNA: TGCGCCAGCAGTTCGGGACATCTCCTCTCCTACGAGCAGTACTTC.

This CDR3 reads CAIMAGPGDTEAFF. For the CDR3, the DNA is TGTGCCATCATGGCGGGGCCTGGGGACACTGAAGCTTTCTTT. The chain is built from TRBV10-3 and TRBJ1-1; D possibly corresponds to TRBD1 (5 bases). Trimming left V 7 bases short and J 3 bases short, with 15 bases between. Germline-derived CDR1 and CDR2 are ENHRY and SYGVKD. This CDR3 spans 14 amino acids.

This clone has only one observation. CDR3 coding DNA: TGTGCCAGCACCCCCCAGGGTCAGGGTACAGATACGCAGTATTTT. Amino acid sequence: CASTPQGQGTDTQYF. This chain connects TRBV5-5 to TRBJ2-3, with a tentative D call TRBD1 (5 bases). Looked up from germline, CDR1 is SGHKS and CDR2 is YYEKEE (reference sequence). The CDR3 has 15 residues. The V end lost 6 bases, the J end lost 3 bases, and 17 bases lay between the germline ends.

The chain joins TRBV30 to TRBJ1-3; weak D call: TRBD1 (6 bases). From germline, CDR1 is GTSNPN and CDR2 SVGIG (reference sequence). The CDR3 is 15 residues long. V lost 5 bases, J lost 4 bases, and 18 bases lay in between. The chain's CDR3 is CAWEAVGGRGNTIYF. In DNA form, the CDR3 reads TGTGCCTGGGAGGCTGTTGGGGGGCGCGGAAACACCATATATTTT.

The chain joins TRBV14 to TRBJ2-7; D is ambiguous. The CDR3 runs 13 residues. CDR1 is SGHDN, CDR2 FVKESK, per germline. V was pared by 4 bases and J by 3 bases, with 10 bases between. The CDR3 DNA is TGTGCCAGCAGCCGGATCGACGACTACGAGCAGTACTTC. Translated: CASSRIDDYEQYF. The variable domain in full, completed from reference TRBV14 and TRBJ2-7, reads EAGVTQFPSHSVIEKGQTVTLRCDPISGHDNLYWYRRVMGKEIKFLLHFVKESKQDESGMPNNRFLAERTGGTYSTLKVQPAELEDSGVYFCASSRIDDYEQYFGPGTRLTVT.

This chain joins TRBV10-3 and TRBJ2-3; a possible D gene is TRBD1 (6 bases). V was cut by 10 bases and J by 2 bases, with 13 bases left in between. Germline CDR1 ENHRY, CDR2 SYGVKD. CDR3 length: 13 residues. CDR3 region: CATVDRTTDTQYF. DNA for the CDR3: TGTGCCACCGTGGACAGAACCACAGATACGCAGTATTTT.

Here the CDR3 reads CASSFNSGPGDEQYF. DNA for the CDR3: TGTGCCAGCAGTTTCAATTCGGGACCAGGGGACGAGCAGTACTTC. The chain carries TRBV6-6 and TRBJ2-7, with a possible D match to TRBD1 (6 bases). CDR3 size: 15 residues. CDR1 is MNHNY and CDR2 is SVGAGI in the germline V gene (reference sequence). With 4 bases removed from V and 5 bases from J, the gap between germline ends came to 18 bases.

V is TRBV5-1 and J is TRBJ1-4; tentative D call: TRBD1 (5 bases). The CDR3 consists of 16 residues. Germline V CDR1 and CDR2: SGHRS, YFSETQ. Trimming stripped 4 bases from V and 1 base from J, with 14 bases between. CDR3 DNA: TGCGCCAGCAGCCTCCAGGGTTTTGGAACTAATGAAAAACTGTTTTTT. Its protein product is CASSLQGFGTNEKLFF.

The V call is TRBV9, the J call TRBJ2-7; perhaps TRBD2 as D (5 bases). Germline CDR1 and CDR2: SGDLS and YYNGEE. Trimming cost V 5 bases and J 1 base, with 10 bases left between them. This CDR3 has 13 residues. CDR3 bases: TGTGCCAGCAGTGGCGGGTCTTCCTACGAGCAGTACTTC. Translated: CASSGGSSYEQYF.

The chain employs TRBV7-2 and TRBJ1-4; no definite D call. The germline V gene has CDR1 SGHTA and CDR2 FQGNSA. Trimming cost V 1 base and J 7 bases, with 7 bases left between them. The CDR3 loop spans 13 amino acids. CDR3 sequence reads: CASSLDGIEKLFF. DNA of the CDR3: TGTGCCAGCAGCTTAGACGGGATTGAAAAACTGTTTTTT.

The V call is TRBV2, the J call TRBJ2-3; no clear D. This CDR3 is built from 15 residues. V lost 1 base and J 2 bases, leaving 10 bases between the germline ends. The germline V gene encodes CDR1 SNHLY and CDR2 FYNNEI. CDR3 region: CASSEGWRDTDTQYF. DNA of the CDR3: TGTGCCAGCAGTGAAGGGTGGCGAGACACAGATACGCAGTATTTT.

This chain connects TRBV4-2 to TRBJ2-5, with D possibly TRBD2 on 6 matching bases. The CDR3 runs to 13 residues. The germline V gene encodes CDR1 LGHNA and CDR2 YNFKEQ. V lost 1 base to trimming and J lost 3 bases, with 6 bases between them. CDR3 in amino acids: CASSQGTKETQYF. CDR3 nucleotide sequence: TGTGCCAGCAGCCAAGGGACTAAAGAGACCCAGTACTTC.

The chain employs TRBV10-3 and TRBJ1-1, with D tentatively TRBD1 (5 bases). From germline, CDR1 is ENHRY and CDR2 SYGVKD. The CDR3 runs 13 residues. V was trimmed by 10 bases and J by 0 bases, leaving 12 bases between them. The CDR3: CATGDSLNTEAFF. In nucleotides, the CDR3 is TGTGCCACTGGAGACAGCTTGAACACTGAAGCTTTCTTT.

The chain combines TRBV5-1 with TRBJ2-1; D may be TRBD2 (8 bases). Trimming left V 4 bases short and J 8 bases short, with 22 bases between. Germline-derived CDR1 and CDR2 are SGHRS and YFSETQ. This CDR3 has 16 residues. The CDR3 bases are TGCGCCAGCAGCATAGAGGGGGCGGGAGGTTTGGATGAGCAGTTCTTC. This encodes CASSIEGAGGLDEQFF.